This T cell receptor (beta chain) was profiled in a study of blood T cells in healthy people across ages. A second 7 to 11 cycle PCR used barcoded and J-beta primers. Tagging of each cDNA molecule was performed by a template-switch adaptor with 12 random nucleotides. TCRdb fed the 5' RACE reads into MiXCR, producing one record per CDR3 protein. The profile covers 1.5 million to 2 million distinct CDR3 sequences, with about 30% appearing a single time and 7% to 9% taken by the ten largest. This CDR3 is 15 amino acids long. V lost 2 bases, J lost 3 bases, and 13 bases lay in between. CDR1 is SGHAT and CDR2 is FQNNGV in the germline V gene.

The receptor was isolated from a woman between 25 and 40 years old in good health. The chain uses TRBV11-2 and TRBJ1-1, with D possibly matching TRBD1 (5 bases). Sequenced sample: blood. The CDR3 is CASSLPGRVDTEAFF. The CDR3 DNA reads as TGTGCCAGCAGCTTACCCGGCAGGGTTGACACTGAAGCTTTCTTT.